A single TCR beta chain is shown here with its context. TCRbeta library construction was performed incorporating unique molecular identifiers. TCRdb redid the calling of the PCR reads with MiXCR, one entry per CDR3 protein. The data contain fewer than 1 million distinct CDR3 sequences, around 17% of them singletons. V gave up 3 bases and J gave up 1 base, with 10 bases separating them. The V gene's germline CDR1 is WSHSY and CDR2 SAAADI. CDR3 length equals 16 residues. The sample originates from a study of T-cell reconstitution after alpha-beta-depleted transplantation in children. The TCR comes from a male patient aged 10-17 years who had a stem cell transplant for acute lymphoblastic leukemia, so the T cells may come from the graft donor. The sample here was PBMCs, mostly from graft donor cells, taken 360 days after TCRalphabeta/CD19-depleted stem cell transplant. The chain is built from TRBV10-2 and TRBJ2-6; D perhaps matches TRBD2 (5 bases). CDR3 sequence: CASSDLGRSGANVLTF. For the CDR3, the DNA is TGCGCCAGCAGTGACCTGGGGAGATCTGGGGCCAACGTCCTGACTTTC.